This TCR beta chain was profiled in a study of cytomegalovirus exposure and HLA in healthy donors. Findings and caveats of the study: Accounts indicate the classifier identified cytomegalovirus status with strong specificity and sensitivity. Researchers reported from a later analysis that most CMV-associated TCR beta chains appeared HLA-restricted.

The PCR used 60 Vbeta and 13 Jbeta primers. This table comes from immunoSEQ multiplex PCR, and its TCRdb copy is limited to in-frame clones, with some not included. This sample has 150,000 to 200,000 clones, with around 80% found just once. A word on this clone: Its antigen is undetermined.

Trimming pared 8 bases from V and 0 bases from J, leaving 10 bases between. The CDR3 totals 13 residues. CDR1 and CDR2 (germline): SNHLY, FYNNEI. Sequenced input: PBMCs. This clonotype originated in a girl aged 10 to 17 in good health and CMV-seropositive. The V and J genes are TRBV2 and TRBJ1-1; TRBD1 is a possible D gene (5 bases). The CDR3 region is CASLTEVNTEAFF. In DNA, the CDR3 is TGTGCCAGCCTGACAGAAGTGAACACTGAAGCTTTCTTT.